This entry lists 2 T cell receptor beta chains sequenced from one sample in a study of T cells in Graves' hyperthyroidism and ophthalmopathy (dated by TCRdb to between 2018 and 2020). Libraries were prepared through multiplex PCR. The data were produced on an Illumina HiSeq 2000. The TCR beta CDR3 regions were amplified from the RNA transcripts. The first round of RT-PCR for the TCR CDR3 was performed with the HTBI primer set and the Qiagen OneStep RT-PCR kit. TCRdb reprocessed the public reads (quality trimming at Q25 with fastp, clone calling with MiXCR) and kept in-frame beta chains. Rows are unified per CDR3 protein, each entry keeping the most common DNA and genes. This sample lists approximately 420,000 distinct CDR3 sequences; 15% were detected once. The top ten clonotypes cover approximately 32% of the sample. The sample was blood. All receptors come from a woman between 25 and 40 years old with Graves' hyperthyroidism.

J is TRBJ2-1 and V is TRBV7-3, with 11 bases fitting TRBD2. Trimming removed 0 bases from V and 9 bases from J; junction bases left unmatched: 10. The CDR3 extends over 17 amino acids. CDR1 is SGHTA, CDR2 FQGTGA, per germline. Here the CDR3 reads CASSLTRDSGRAGEQFF. CDR3 DNA: TGTGCCAGCAGCTTAACGCGAGATAGCGGGAGGGCGGGTGAGCAGTTCTTC.

This clonotype was picked up many times. V and J are TRBV28 and TRBJ2-1; 7 bases line up with TRBD2. CDR1 and CDR2 (germline): MDHEN, SYDVKM. This CDR3 has 17 amino acids. J lost 1 base, V lost 7 bases, and 13 bases had no gene match. The CDR3 bases are TGTGCCAGCATGAAGCCCACCTGGCGGGAGTCCTACAATGAGCAGTTCTTC. Translating gives CASMKPTWRESYNEQFF.